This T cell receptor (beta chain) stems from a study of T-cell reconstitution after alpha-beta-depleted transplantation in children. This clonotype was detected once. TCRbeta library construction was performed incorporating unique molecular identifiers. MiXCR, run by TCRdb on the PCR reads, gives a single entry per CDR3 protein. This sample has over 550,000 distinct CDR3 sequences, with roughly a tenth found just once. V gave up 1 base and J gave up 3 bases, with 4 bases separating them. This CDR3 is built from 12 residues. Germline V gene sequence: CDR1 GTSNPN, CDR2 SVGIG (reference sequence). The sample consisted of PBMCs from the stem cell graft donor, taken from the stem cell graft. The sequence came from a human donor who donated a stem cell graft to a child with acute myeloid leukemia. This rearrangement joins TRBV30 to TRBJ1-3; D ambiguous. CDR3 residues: CAWSERGNTIYF. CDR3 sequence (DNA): TGTGCCTGGAGTGAGCGTGGAAACACCATATATTTT.